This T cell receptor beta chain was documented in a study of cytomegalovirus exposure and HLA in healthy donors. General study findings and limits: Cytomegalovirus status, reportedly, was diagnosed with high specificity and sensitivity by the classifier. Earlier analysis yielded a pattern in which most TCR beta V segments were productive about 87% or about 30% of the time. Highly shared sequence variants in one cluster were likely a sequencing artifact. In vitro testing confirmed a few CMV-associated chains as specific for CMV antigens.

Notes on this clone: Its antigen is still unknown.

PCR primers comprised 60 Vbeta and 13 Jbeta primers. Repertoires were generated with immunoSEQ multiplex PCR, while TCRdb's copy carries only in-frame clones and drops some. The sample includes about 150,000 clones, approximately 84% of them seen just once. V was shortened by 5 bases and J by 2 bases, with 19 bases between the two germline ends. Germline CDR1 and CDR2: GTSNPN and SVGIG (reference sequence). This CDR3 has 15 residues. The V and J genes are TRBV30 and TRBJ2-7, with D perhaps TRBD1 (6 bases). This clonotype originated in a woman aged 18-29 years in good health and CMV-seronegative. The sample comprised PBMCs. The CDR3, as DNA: TGTGCCTGGGCAATCACAGGGACACCTCCCTACGAGCAGTACTTC. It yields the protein CAWAITGTPPYEQYF.